A selection of T cell receptor beta chains follows, all from one sample in a study of blood T cell repertoires in COVID-19. Here immunoSEQ multiplex PCR was the method, and the copy in TCRdb shows in-frame clones only, minus some. This sample yields some 220,000 clones, of which about four fifths are seen a single time; roughly 1.3% belongs to the top ten. Sequencing was performed on PBMCs or T cells enriched from blood (not recorded which). Source of these receptors: a woman between 35 and 50 years old with acute COVID-19. The CDR3 runs from the conserved cysteine through the conserved F or W. The D gene is left open where the match is weak. Clone size is given for some rows only: seen once, a few or many times, or a class if the clone is expanded.

cdr3_length: 15; v_call: TRBV5-1; d_call: TRBD2; clone_size: .; j_call: TRBJ2-1; cdr3_nt: TGCGCCAGCAGCCCCGGGACTAGCGGGAGGAATGAGCAGTTCTTC; cdr3_aa: CASSPGTSGRNEQFF
cdr3_length: 19; v_call: TRBV5-1; d_call: TRBD2; clone_size: .; j_call: TRBJ2-3; cdr3_nt: TGCGCCAGCAGCTTGGACGGGACTAGCGGGATGGGGGGCACAGATACGCAGTATTTT; cdr3_aa: CASSLDGTSGMGGTDTQYF
cdr3_length: 15; v_call: TRBV5-6; d_call: .; clone_size: .; j_call: TRBJ2-1; cdr3_nt: TGTGCCAGCAGCTTGAGACACCTCTCCTACAATGAGCAGTTCTTC; cdr3_aa: CASSLRHLSYNEQFF
cdr3_length: 16; v_call: TRBV5-4; d_call: TRBD1; clone_size: .; j_call: TRBJ2-3; cdr3_nt: TGTGCCAGCAGCCCTACCCTGGACAGGGCCTCAGCGGCGCAGTATTTT; cdr3_aa: CASSPTLDRASAAQYF
cdr3_length: 16; v_call: TRBV5-1; d_call: .; clone_size: .; j_call: TRBJ2-2; cdr3_nt: TGCGCCAGCAAGTTTGGAAATCCAGGGAACACCGGGGAGCTGTTTTTT; cdr3_aa: CASKFGNPGNTGELFF
cdr3_length: 18; v_call: TRBV28; d_call: .; clone_size: .; j_call: TRBJ1-2; cdr3_nt: TGTGCCAGCAGTTCGCCTATAACCTACCGGGAAGTCGACTATGGCTACACCTTC; cdr3_aa: CASSSPITYREVDYGYTF
cdr3_length: 15; v_call: TRBV4-1; d_call: .; clone_size: .; j_call: TRBJ1-3; cdr3_nt: TGCGCCAGCAGCGAAGACCAGAGGTCTGGAAACACCATATATTTT; cdr3_aa: CASSEDQRSGNTIYF
cdr3_length: 15; v_call: TRBV9; d_call: TRBD2; clone_size: few; j_call: TRBJ2-5; cdr3_nt: TGTGCCAGCAGCTCCGGACTAGCGGGTCAAGAGACCCAGTACTTC; cdr3_aa: CASSSGLAGQETQYF
cdr3_length: 14; v_call: TRBV15; d_call: TRBD1; clone_size: .; j_call: TRBJ1-2; cdr3_nt: TGTGCCACCAGCAGCCGGACAGGGTGGGAAGGCTACACCTTC; cdr3_aa: CATSSRTGWEGYTF
cdr3_length: 18; v_call: TRBV10-3; d_call: .; clone_size: .; j_call: TRBJ1-3; cdr3_nt: TGTGCCATCAGTGGGACGGTCGGGACATCAAGCTCTGGAAACACCATATATTTT; cdr3_aa: CAISGTVGTSSSGNTIYF
cdr3_length: 14; v_call: TRBV7-9; d_call: .; clone_size: .; j_call: TRBJ2-7; cdr3_nt: TGTGCCAGCAGCTTAGTAGGGGGGGGCAACGAGCAGTACTTC; cdr3_aa: CASSLVGGGNEQYF
cdr3_length: 13; v_call: TRBV11-3; d_call: .; clone_size: .; j_call: TRBJ1-1; cdr3_nt: TGTGCCAGCAGTGCCCACAGTGACACTGAAGCTTTCTTT; cdr3_aa: CASSAHSDTEAFF
cdr3_length: 15; v_call: TRBV7-9; d_call: TRBD1; clone_size: .; j_call: TRBJ1-6; cdr3_nt: TGTGCCAGCAGTCGGACGGGACAGACGGAAAGGGCCCTCCACTTT; cdr3_aa: CASSRTGQTERALHF
cdr3_length: 15; v_call: TRBV29-1; d_call: TRBD1; clone_size: .; j_call: TRBJ2-7; cdr3_nt: TGCAGCGTTGAAGAACGGTGGGGACAGGGAAACGAGCAGTACTTC; cdr3_aa: CSVEERWGQGNEQYF
cdr3_length: 15; v_call: TRBV9; d_call: TRBD1; clone_size: .; j_call: TRBJ1-1; cdr3_nt: TGTGCCAGCAGCGCTAGACAGGGAATGAACACTGAAGCTTTCTTT; cdr3_aa: CASSARQGMNTEAFF
cdr3_length: 15; v_call: TRBV15; d_call: TRBD2; clone_size: .; j_call: TRBJ2-1; cdr3_nt: TGTGCCACCAGCGGCCCGGGACTAGGTGACAATGAGCAGTTCTTC; cdr3_aa: CATSGPGLGDNEQFF
cdr3_length: 16; v_call: TRBV19; d_call: TRBD1; clone_size: once; j_call: TRBJ1-5; cdr3_nt: TGTGCCAGTAGTTATCGGTCAGGGGGCGCTTACCAGCCCCAGCATTTT; cdr3_aa: CASSYRSGGAYQPQHF
cdr3_length: 14; v_call: TRBV7-8; d_call: .; clone_size: once; j_call: TRBJ1-1; cdr3_nt: TGTGCCAGCAGCCCCCCCCGGGCGGGAGCTGAAGCTTTCTTT; cdr3_aa: CASSPPRAGAEAFF
cdr3_length: 15; v_call: TRBV5-1; d_call: .; clone_size: .; j_call: TRBJ1-2; cdr3_nt: TGCGCCAGCTCAAAAGGGGCCCCAGGGGACTATGGCTACACCTTC; cdr3_aa: CASSKGAPGDYGYTF
cdr3_length: 14; v_call: TRBV5-4; d_call: .; clone_size: .; j_call: TRBJ1-1; cdr3_nt: TGTGCCAGCAGCTTAGCCGGCGACTACACTGAAGCTTTCTTT; cdr3_aa: CASSLAGDYTEAFF
cdr3_length: 17; v_call: TRBV7-6; d_call: TRBD2; clone_size: .; j_call: TRBJ2-1; cdr3_nt: TGTGCCAGCAGCCGTATGGCCCCACTAGCGGGAGGAGATGAGCAGTTCTTC; cdr3_aa: CASSRMAPLAGGDEQFF
cdr3_length: 13; v_call: TRBV6-5; d_call: .; clone_size: few; j_call: TRBJ1-3; cdr3_nt: TGTGCCAGCAGTTACGATCGGGGAAACACCATATATTTT; cdr3_aa: CASSYDRGNTIYF
cdr3_length: 16; v_call: TRBV27; d_call: TRBD1; clone_size: .; j_call: TRBJ1-1; cdr3_nt: TGTGCCAGCAGTTTCCGACAGGGGACCTTGAACACTGAAGCTTTCTTT; cdr3_aa: CASSFRQGTLNTEAFF
cdr3_length: 15; v_call: TRBV5-1; d_call: TRBD1; clone_size: .; j_call: TRBJ1-6; cdr3_nt: TGCGCCAGCAGCTTGACCCAGGGGGCCGCCTCACCCCTCCACTTT; cdr3_aa: CASSLTQGAASPLHF
cdr3_length: 15; v_call: TRBV15; d_call: .; clone_size: .; j_call: TRBJ1-1; cdr3_nt: TGTGCCACCAGCTCCCCCCGCCCCGGGAACACTGAAGCTTTCTTT; cdr3_aa: CATSSPRPGNTEAFF
cdr3_length: 16; v_call: TRBV28; d_call: TRBD2; clone_size: .; j_call: TRBJ2-1; cdr3_nt: TGTGCCAGCTCCACTAGCGGGAGCCTCGGAATCGGTGAGCAGTTCTTC; cdr3_aa: CASSTSGSLGIGEQFF
cdr3_length: 14; v_call: TRBV6-6; d_call: TRBD1; clone_size: .; j_call: TRBJ2-7; cdr3_nt: TGTGCCAGCACCCCCGGGACAGGGGGTGGCGAGCAGTACTTC; cdr3_aa: CASTPGTGGGEQYF
cdr3_length: 18; v_call: TRBV18; d_call: .; clone_size: .; j_call: TRBJ1-2; cdr3_nt: TGTGCCAGCTCACCACCCTTACGGACAGAAGCCACTAACTATGGCTACACCTTC; cdr3_aa: CASSPPLRTEATNYGYTF
cdr3_length: 16; v_call: TRBV11-2; d_call: TRBD1; clone_size: once; j_call: TRBJ1-6; cdr3_nt: TGTGCCAGCAGCTTAGTGGGACAGGGGGGTAGCTCACCCCTCCACTTT; cdr3_aa: CASSLVGQGGSSPLHF
cdr3_length: 13; v_call: TRBV12-3/TRBV12-4; d_call: TRBD1; clone_size: .; j_call: TRBJ1-6; cdr3_nt: TGTGCCAGCAGGCTCAGGGGGGAGTCACCCCTCCACTTT; cdr3_aa: CASRLRGESPLHF
cdr3_length: 15; v_call: TRBV27; d_call: TRBD2; clone_size: .; j_call: TRBJ2-3; cdr3_nt: TGTGCCAGCTCTCCGGGACTAGCGGCCACAGATACGCAGTATTTT; cdr3_aa: CASSPGLAATDTQYF